One sample yielded the 30 T cell receptor beta chains listed below, sequenced in a study of blood T cell repertoires in COVID-19. TCRdb keeps only in-frame clones here, not all; method: immunoSEQ multiplex PCR. The sample consists of more than 300,000 clones, roughly 91% of them appearing once. The material sequenced was PBMCs or T cells enriched from blood (not recorded which). The receptors here all came from a woman aged 18-29 years who had recovered from COVID-19.

For this clone: At one end the junction does not follow the germline gene, possibly because of a read error. The J gene is TRBJ2-3, the V gene TRBV11-2, with D perhaps TRBD2 (6 bases). CDR3 length equals 16 residues. Germline lookup yields CDR1 SGHAT and CDR2 FQNNGV. This CDR3 reads CASSLDGAGSADTQYF. The CDR3 DNA follows: TGTGCCAGCAGCCTAGACGGGGCGGGATCGGCAGATACGCAGTATTTT.

The chain links TRBV11-2 to TRBJ2-3; D is perhaps TRBD2 (7 bases). The CDR3 is 15 residues long. Trimming cost V 2 bases and J 2 bases, with 11 bases left between them. The germline V gene has CDR1 SGHAT and CDR2 FQNNGV. The CDR3 region has the DNA TGTGCCAGCAGCTTAACGGGGGGCCACACAGATACGCAGTATTTT. Translating gives CASSLTGGHTDTQYF.

The chain has TRBV4-1 and TRBJ2-1; TRBD2 agrees at 15 bases. The J segment lost 9 bases and the V segment lost 1 base, leaving 13 bases of the junction unmatched. This CDR3 is 19 amino acids long. Germline CDR1 reads MGHRA; CDR2 reads YSYEKL. This CDR3 is CASSQGYLGLAGGGIEQFF. As DNA, the CDR3 is TGCGCCAGCAGCCAAGGTTACCTGGGACTAGCGGGGGGAGGGATTGAGCAGTTCTTC.

This clone was detected a few times. The J gene is TRBJ2-6, the V gene TRBV19; 10 bases are a match to TRBD1. The germline V gene has CDR1 LNHDA and CDR2 SQIVND (reference sequence). The CDR3 sequence is 17 residues long. J lost 5 bases, V lost 4 bases, and 8 bases had no gene match. This chain's CDR3 is CASSTTGGGRWANVLTF. The CDR3, as DNA: TGTGCCAGTAGTACGACAGGGGGCGGCCGATGGGCCAACGTCCTGACTTTC.

This sequence joins TRBV11-2 and TRBJ1-1; tentatively, D is TRBD1 (5 bases). The germline CDR1 and CDR2 sequences are SGHAT and FQNNGV. CDR3 length: 12 residues. Trimming stripped 5 bases from V and 11 bases from J, with 15 bases between. For the CDR3, the DNA is TGTGCCAGCAGCCTCGGGGGGGGTGCCGCTTTCTTT. Translated, it gives CASSLGGGAAFF. Together with reference TRBV11-2 and TRBJ1-1, the CDR3 gives the full variable domain: EAGVAQSPRYKIIEKRQSVAFWCNPISGHATLYWYQQILGQGPKLLIQFQNNGVVDDSQLPKDRFSAERLKGVDSTLKIQPAKLEDSAVYLCASSLGGGAAFFGQGTRLTVV.

This chain uses TRBV27 with TRBJ2-5; 8 bases fit TRBD2. This CDR3 is 16 amino acids long. The germline gives CDR1 MNHEY, CDR2 SMNVEV (reference sequence). J gave up 5 bases and V 4 bases, and 12 bases lay outside the gene matches. The CDR3 DNA follows: TGTGCCAGCAGTTCTTTAGCGGGGCCACCGGGGGAGACCCAGTACTTC. It yields the protein CASSSLAGPPGETQYF.

The chain joins TRBV6-2 or TRBV6-3 to TRBJ2-2, with D possibly being TRBD2 (5 bases). Trimming removed 0 bases from V and 0 bases from J, with 14 bases in between. The CDR3 extends over 18 amino acids. In germline, CDR1 is MNHEY, CDR2 SVGEGT. CDR3 residues: CASSYSIFGLTNTGELFF. For the CDR3, the DNA is TGTGCCAGCAGTTACTCAATCTTCGGACTGACGAACACCGGGGAGCTGTTTTTT.

This clone was seen only a few times. The chain couples TRBV19 to TRBJ2-5, with D possibly matching TRBD1 (5 bases). V gave up 6 bases and J gave up 5 bases, with 13 bases separating them. The CDR3 spans 13 residues. Germline V lookup: CDR1 LNHDA, CDR2 SQIVND (reference sequence). Here the CDR3 DNA reads TGTGCCAGTAGAGCAGGGCTGGGGGAGACCCAGTACTTC. Encoded protein: CASRAGLGETQYF.

V usage is TRBV2 and J usage is TRBJ1-2; TRBD1 matches 12 bases. Germline CDR1 reads SNHLY; CDR2 reads FYNNEI. The CDR3 loop spans 16 amino acids. Trimming at V came to 3 bases and at J to 8 bases, leaving 10 bases not matched to a gene. The CDR3 bases are TGTGCCAGCAGTGATCTGGGACAGGGGGCTATTATGGGCTACACCTTC. Protein sequence: CASSDLGQGAIMGYTF. The full variable domain, its missing parts supplied by reference TRBV2 and TRBJ1-2, is EPEVTQTPSHQVTQMGQEVILRCVPISNHLYFYWYRQILGQKVEFLVSFYNNEISEKSEIFDDQFSVERPDGSNFTLKIRSTKLEDSAMYFCASSDLGQGAIMGYTFGSGTRLTVV.

The CDR3, as DNA: TGCGCCAGCAGCTCCGGGACAGGGGGAATATGGGACACTGAAGCTTTCTTT. Encoded protein: CASSSGTGGIWDTEAFF. V gene TRBV5-1 combines with J gene TRBJ1-1; 11 bases match TRBD1. Germline-derived CDR1 and CDR2 are SGHRS and YFSETQ. The CDR3 sequence is 17 residues long. J gave up 3 bases and V 3 bases, and 10 bases lay outside the gene matches. Full variable domain (rest looked up from reference TRBV5-1 and TRBJ1-1): KAGVTQTPRYLIKTRGQQVTLSCSPISGHRSVSWYQQTPGQGLQFLFEYFSETQRNKGNFPGRFSGRQFSNSRSEMNVSTLELGDSALYLCASSSGTGGIWDTEAFFGQGTRLTVV.

The CDR3 DNA is TGCAGTGCTAGAGGGGACAGGGAGCAGTTCTTC. Translation gives CSARGDREQFF. The rearrangement joins TRBV20-1 to TRBJ2-1; the match to TRBD1 covers 8 bases. The CDR3 has 11 residues. Per the germline V gene, CDR1 is DFQATT and CDR2 is SNEGSKA (reference sequence). Unmatched junction bases numbered 0, after V lost 1 base and J lost 10 bases.

This chain uses TRBV4-1 with TRBJ1-1, with D possibly TRBD1 on 6 matching bases. Trimming removed 8 bases from V and 0 bases from J, with 10 bases in between. The CDR3 runs 13 residues. Germline CDR1 reads MGHRA; CDR2 reads YSYEKL. CDR3 amino acids: CASGGGLNTEAFF. The CDR3 bases are TGCGCCAGCGGGGGGGGCTTGAACACTGAAGCTTTCTTT.

This rearrangement joins TRBV6-4 to TRBJ1-1, with D possibly TRBD1 on 5 matching bases. The CDR3 loop spans 13 amino acids. Germline V gene sequence: CDR1 MRHNA, CDR2 SNTAGT. V shed 8 bases and J shed 1 base, with 11 bases lying between them. CDR3 residues: CASRQGTNTEAFF. The DNA of the CDR3 is TGTGCCAGCCGTCAGGGAACGAACACTGAAGCTTTCTTT.

The rearrangement uses TRBV9 and TRBJ2-3; D is uncertain. The CDR3 contains 15 residues. Trimming removed 2 bases from V and 2 bases from J, with 12 bases in between. Germline V gene lookup returns CDR1 SGDLS and CDR2 YYNGEE. CDR3 coding DNA: TGTGCCAGCAGCGTTTCTCCAAAGCCCACAGATACGCAGTATTTT. It encodes CASSVSPKPTDTQYF.

The chain recombines TRBV6-5 with TRBJ2-1, with 11 bases fitting TRBD2. Germline CDR1 reads MNHEY; CDR2 reads SVGAGI. Trimming took 2 bases from V and 6 from J; bases not matched to a gene: 6. This CDR3 region has 16 residues. In DNA form, the CDR3 reads TGTGCCAGCAGTTACCTTAGCGGGGGGGTAAGCAATGAGCAGTTCTTC. Translating gives CASSYLSGGVSNEQFF.

J is TRBJ2-1 and V is TRBV3-1 (or the pseudogene TRBV3-2); maybe TRBD2 (6 bases). Germline lookup yields CDR1 LGHDT and CDR2 YNNKEL (reference sequence). Trimming removed 0 bases at V and 1 base at J, with 16 bases between. This CDR3 comprises 18 residues. In nucleotides, the CDR3 is TGTGCCAGCAGCCAAGATATTCGTACGGACTATTCCTACAATGAGCAGTTCTTC. This encodes CASSQDIRTDYSYNEQFF.

A few counts support this clone. V gene TRBV30 combines with J gene TRBJ2-7; 8 nucleotides match TRBD2. This CDR3 is 19 amino acids long. Germline CDR1 GTSNPN, CDR2 SVGIG (reference sequence). Trimming cost V 2 bases and J 3 bases; bases outside gene matches: 21. The CDR3 spells CAWSLPWHERGISVYEQYF. DNA of the CDR3: TGTGCCTGGAGTCTTCCCTGGCATGAGCGGGGGATCTCCGTCTACGAGCAGTACTTC.

The chain links TRBV28 to TRBJ1-1, with 7 bases that match TRBD1. The CDR3 length is 14 residues. The V gene end was trimmed by 5 bases and the J gene end by 4 bases; junction bases not matched to a gene: 7. The germline CDR1 and CDR2 sequences are MDHEN and SYDVKM. The CDR3 nucleotides read TGTGCCAGCAGTCAGACAGGGTTTACCACTGAAGCTTTCTTT. Translated: CASSQTGFTTEAFF.

This clone was detected a few times. The genes are TRBV29-1 and TRBJ1-6; D is ambiguous. CDR1 is SQVTM, CDR2 ANQGSEA, per germline. Deletions cut 7 bases from V and 7 bases from J, with 14 bases between. The CDR3 has 13 amino acids. Here the CDR3 reads CSAAEGGNSPLHF. As DNA, the CDR3 is TGCAGCGCCGCCGAGGGAGGAAATTCACCCCTCCACTTT. Full variable domain (outside the CDR3, taken from reference TRBV29-1 and TRBJ1-6): SAVISQKPSRDICQRGTSLTIQCQVDSQVTMMFWYRQQPGQSLTLIATANQGSEATYESGFVIDKFPISRPNLTFSTLTVSNMSPEDSSIYLCSAAEGGNSPLHFGNGTRLTVT.

The rearrangement uses TRBV25-1 and TRBJ1-5, with 8 bases fitting TRBD1. Unmatched junction bases numbered 7, after V lost 3 bases and J lost 6 bases. The germline V gene has CDR1 MGHDK and CDR2 SYGVNS. This CDR3 spans 15 amino acids. The CDR3, as DNA: TGTGCCAGCAGTGACGCAGGGGGCCTGGGTCAGCCCCAGCATTTT. Its protein product is CASSDAGGLGQPQHF.

A note on this clone: One end of the junction is discordant with germline, which a read error may explain. J is TRBJ2-7 and V is TRBV7-7, with 10 bases aligning to TRBD1. Germline V gene lookup returns CDR1 SSHAT and CDR2 FNYEAQ (reference sequence). The CDR3 consists of 15 residues. The DNA of the CDR3 is TGTGCTAGCAGCTTCCGACCGGGACAGGGGTACGAGCAGTACTTC. This codes for CASSFRPGQGYEQYF.

The chain carries TRBV21-1 and TRBJ2-2; TRBD1 is the table's D call and was not checked against the DNA. TRBV21-1 is annotated as a pseudogene. The CDR3 consists of 16 residues. The CDR3 bases are TGTGCCAGCAGCAAATGGACAGGTTGGAACACCGGGGAGCTGTTTTTT. This codes for CASSKWTGWNTGELFF.

The rearrangement links TRBV15 to TRBJ1-2; 9 nucleotides match TRBD1. Germline V gives CDR1 LNHNV, CDR2 YYDKDF (reference sequence). Germline trimming cut 0 bases from V and 3 bases from J; bases unmatched to any gene: 8. This CDR3 is 17 amino acids long. The DNA for the CDR3 is TGTGCCACCAGCAGAGATATACGGGACAGGGAACACTATGGCTACACCTTC. This gives the protein CATSRDIRDREHYGYTF.

The J gene is TRBJ1-1, the V gene TRBV7-9; D gene unclear. The CDR3 contains 13 residues. Trimming pared 2 bases from V and 11 bases from J, leaving 15 bases between. CDR1 is SEHNR and CDR2 is FQNEAQ in the germline V gene (reference sequence). The CDR3 region has the DNA TGTGCCAGCAGCTTAAAACGGGCAGAGCGGGCTTTCTTT. The encoded protein is CASSLKRAERAFF.

The V gene is TRBV5-1, the J gene TRBJ2-5, with a possible D match to TRBD1 (5 bases). Trimming removed 2 bases from V and 0 bases from J, with 11 bases in between. Germline CDR1 SGHRS, CDR2 YFSETQ. The CDR3 is 15 residues long. The CDR3 loop is CASSLWGRDQETQYF. The CDR3 nucleotides read TGCGCCAGCAGCTTATGGGGCAGGGACCAAGAGACCCAGTACTTC.

The rearrangement uses TRBV11-2 and TRBJ2-5, with 8 bases aligning to TRBD2. Per the germline V gene, CDR1 is SGHAT and CDR2 is FQNNGV. V shed 1 base and J 5 bases; nucleotides not matched to a gene: 9. The CDR3 loop spans 16 amino acids. The CDR3 DNA reads TGTGCCAGCAGCTTAGTTTTTATGAGCGGGGGTGAGACCCAGTACTTC. Its protein product is CASSLVFMSGGETQYF.

The chain is built from TRBV11-3 and TRBJ2-7; the D gene is possibly TRBD2 (5 bases). The V end lost 5 bases, the J end lost 0 bases, and 14 bases lay between the germline ends. This CDR3 is 15 amino acids long. Germline lookup yields CDR1 SGHNT and CDR2 YENEEA. The CDR3: CASSPDSLSSYEQYF. DNA for the CDR3: TGTGCCAGCAGCCCGGACTCCTTGAGCTCCTACGAGCAGTACTTC.

The chain is built from TRBV2 and TRBJ1-2; 10 bases fit TRBD1. After removal of 6 bases from V and 4 bases from J, the junction contained 5 bases not matched to a gene. Per the germline V gene, CDR1 is SNHLY and CDR2 is FYNNEI. The CDR3 is made up of 14 amino acids. The CDR3 nucleotides are TGTGCCAGCAGCGACAGGGGGCTAATCTATGGCTACACCTTC. Encoded protein: CASSDRGLIYGYTF.

CDR3 sequence: CASSSGQGNTEAFF. The CDR3 coding sequence is TGTGCCAGCAGTTCGGGACAGGGGAATACTGAAGCTTTCTTT. This chain links TRBV2 with TRBJ1-1; 10 bases align to TRBD1. The germline CDR1 and CDR2 sequences are SNHLY and FYNNEI. This CDR3 has 14 residues. Trimming took 5 bases from V and 5 from J; bases not matched to a gene: 5.

The chain couples TRBV2 to TRBJ1-1; TRBD1 agrees at 7 bases. V dropped 6 bases and J dropped 4; count of bases not matched to a gene: 11. The germline V gene has CDR1 SNHLY and CDR2 FYNNEI. This CDR3 is built from 15 residues. This chain's CDR3 is CASRPSDRASTEAFF. CDR3 in DNA: TGTGCCAGCAGACCGAGTGACAGGGCCAGCACTGAAGCTTTCTTT. Together with reference TRBV2 and TRBJ1-1, the CDR3 gives the full variable domain: EPEVTQTPSHQVTQMGQEVILRCVPISNHLYFYWYRQILGQKVEFLVSFYNNEISEKSEIFDDQFSVERPDGSNFTLKIRSTKLEDSAMYFCASRPSDRASTEAFFGQGTRLTVV.